The 29 T cell receptor beta chains reported below all come from one sample, sequenced in a study of T cell responses to AZD1222 COVID-19 vaccine. Sequencing used immunoSEQ multiplex PCR; TCRdb keeps in-frame clones, though not all of them. The table shows roughly 120,000 clones, with 70% to 90% occurring only once. The sequences come from peripheral blood, collected on day 0 of AZD1222 vaccination. All receptors derive from an adult in good health.

V and J are TRBV19 and TRBJ1-5, with no clear D. The CDR3 is 15 residues long. Germline values: CDR1 LNHDA, CDR2 SQIVND (reference sequence). Between the trimmed V and J ends, which lost 7 bases and 0 bases, there was a span of 13 bases. The CDR3 loop reads CASKRNSNSNQPQHF. Written as DNA, the CDR3 is TGTGCCAGTAAAAGAAACAGCAATAGCAATCAGCCCCAGCATTTT. The full variable domain, rest sourced from reference TRBV19 and TRBJ1-5, is DGGITQSPKYLFRKEGQNVTLSCEQNLNHDAMYWYRQDPGQGLRLIYYSQIVNDFQKGDIAEGYSVSREKKESFPLTVTSAQKNPTAFYLCASKRNSNSNQPQHFGDGTRLSIL.

This sequence joins TRBV19 and TRBJ1-1; D is unresolved. The CDR3 has 13 residues. Trimming cost V 4 bases and J 4 bases, with 10 bases left between them. Germline V lookup: CDR1 LNHDA, CDR2 SQIVND (reference sequence). The CDR3 loop reads CASSTKGTTEAFF. Here the CDR3 DNA reads TGTGCCAGTAGTACGAAGGGAACCACTGAAGCTTTCTTT.

The CDR3 sequence: CASSQNLNSPLHF. CDR3 DNA: TGTGCCAGCAGCCAAAATCTCAATTCACCCCTCCACTTT. This chain uses TRBV14 with TRBJ1-6; D unresolved. From germline, CDR1 is SGHDN and CDR2 FVKESK. V lost 2 bases, J lost 7 bases, and 6 bases lay in between. CDR3 size: 13 residues.

The rearrangement joins TRBV27 to TRBJ2-7, with a possible D match to TRBD1 (5 bases). There are 13 residues in the CDR3. The germline V and J ends were trimmed by 3 bases and 3 bases, with 9 bases remaining between them. Germline V gene sequence: CDR1 MNHEY, CDR2 SMNVEV (reference sequence). CDR3 DNA sequence: TGTGCCAGCAGTTTTGGCAGGGTCTACGAGCAGTACTTC. It encodes CASSFGRVYEQYF.

The gene calls are TRBV5-1 and TRBJ1-5, with D uncertain. Germline-derived CDR1 and CDR2 are SGHRS and YFSETQ. The CDR3 length is 15 residues. Between the trimmed V and J ends, which lost 0 bases and 0 bases, there was a span of 7 bases. The CDR3 coding sequence is TGCGCCAGCAGCTTGGGTTCCTATAGCAATCAGCCCCAGCATTTT. Translated: CASSLGSYSNQPQHF. Complete variable domain (other parts from reference TRBV5-1 and TRBJ1-5): KAGVTQTPRYLIKTRGQQVTLSCSPISGHRSVSWYQQTPGQGLQFLFEYFSETQRNKGNFPGRFSGRQFSNSRSEMNVSTLELGDSALYLCASSLGSYSNQPQHFGDGTRLSIL.

The chain links TRBV7-2 to TRBJ1-5; no clear D gene. The V gene lost 4 bases and the J gene lost 0 bases, with 7 bases spanning the gap. The germline gives CDR1 SGHTA, CDR2 FQGNSA. This CDR3 is built from 14 residues. DNA for the CDR3: TGTGCCAGCAGCTGGAGGGATAGCAATCAGCCCCAGCATTTT. Translated, it gives CASSWRDSNQPQHF.

The table lists this clone with a few counts. The gene calls are TRBV11-2 and TRBJ2-7, with a tentative D call TRBD1 (7 bases). CDR1 is SGHAT and CDR2 is FQNNGV in the germline V gene. The V end lost 5 bases, the J end lost 2 bases, and 13 bases lay between the germline ends. The CDR3 spans 14 residues. DNA for the CDR3: TGTGCCAGCAGCGGAGGGCAGGGGGCCTACGAGCAGTACTTC. Its translation is CASSGGQGAYEQYF.

This clone has a single count. The genes are TRBV10-3 and TRBJ1-1, with TRBD1 matching over 10 bases. Unmatched junction bases numbered 7, after V lost 4 bases and J lost 5 bases. Germline V gene data show CDR1 as ENHRY and CDR2 as SYGVKD. The CDR3 runs to 15 residues. CDR3 protein: CAISGTGTGVTEAFF. CDR3 coding DNA: TGTGCCATCAGTGGGACCGGGACAGGGGTAACTGAAGCTTTCTTT.

The chain combines TRBV6-2 or TRBV6-3 with TRBJ1-5; 9 bases are a match to TRBD1. From germline, CDR1 is MNHEY and CDR2 SVGEGT. The CDR3 is 16 residues long. Germline trimming cut 6 bases from V and 1 base from J; bases unmatched to any gene: 7. For the CDR3, the DNA is TGTGCCAGCAGCCCTCCCGGGACAGGGAGCAATCAGCCCCAGCATTTT. It yields the protein CASSPPGTGSNQPQHF.

The chain combines TRBV5-1 with TRBJ1-1; 7 bases are shared with TRBD1. The V gene end was trimmed by 4 bases and the J gene end by 0 bases; junction bases not matched to a gene: 6. This CDR3 has 15 residues. CDR1 is SGHRS and CDR2 is YFSETQ in the germline V gene. Here the CDR3 reads CASSPDTGVNTEAFF. CDR3 nucleotides: TGCGCCAGCAGCCCCGACACAGGGGTGAACACTGAAGCTTTCTTT. The full variable domain, in which reference TRBV5-1 and TRBJ1-1 provide the parts outside the CDR3, is KAGVTQTPRYLIKTRGQQVTLSCSPISGHRSVSWYQQTPGQGLQFLFEYFSETQRNKGNFPGRFSGRQFSNSRSEMNVSTLELGDSALYLCASSPDTGVNTEAFFGQGTRLTVV.

The chain is built from TRBV29-1 and TRBJ2-2, with TRBD1 matching 7 bases. Germline trimming cut 4 bases from V and 0 bases from J; bases unmatched to any gene: 2. CDR1 and CDR2 (germline): SQVTM, ANQGSEA. The CDR3 has 14 amino acids. In nucleotides, the CDR3 is TGCAGCGTTGCGGGACAGTCGAACACCGGGGAGCTGTTTTTT. It codes for CSVAGQSNTGELFF.

Only a few counts were recorded for this clone. The chain carries TRBV19 and TRBJ1-5, with D possibly TRBD1 on 6 matching bases. Germline V gene sequence: CDR1 LNHDA, CDR2 SQIVND (reference sequence). V gave up 9 bases and J gave up 3 bases, with 15 bases separating them. The CDR3 length is 14 residues. The CDR3 loop is CASRYRENNQPQHF. CDR3 bases: TGTGCCAGCCGCTACAGGGAGAACAATCAGCCCCAGCATTTT. The full variable domain, rest sourced from reference TRBV19 and TRBJ1-5, is DGGITQSPKYLFRKEGQNVTLSCEQNLNHDAMYWYRQDPGQGLRLIYYSQIVNDFQKGDIAEGYSVSREKKESFPLTVTSAQKNPTAFYLCASRYRENNQPQHFGDGTRLSIL.

The chain combines TRBV10-3 with TRBJ1-2; tentatively, D is TRBD1 (6 bases). Trimming removed 4 bases from V and 4 bases from J, with 19 bases in between. This CDR3 comprises 16 residues. Germline V lookup: CDR1 ENHRY, CDR2 SYGVKD. CDR3 nucleotide sequence: TGTGCCATCAGTGGTAGGGGGACTACTCGACCCTATGGCTACACCTTC. Translated, it gives CAISGRGTTRPYGYTF.

The genes are TRBV4-2 and TRBJ2-1, with D possibly being TRBD2 (5 bases). V gave up 0 bases and J gave up 6 bases, with 12 bases separating them. The CDR3 extends over 15 amino acids. The germline V gene encodes CDR1 LGHNA and CDR2 YNFKEQ. In DNA, the CDR3 is TGTGCCAGCAGCCAAGATACGGGGTGGGGCAATGAGCAGTTCTTC. It encodes CASSQDTGWGNEQFF.

The chain couples TRBV5-1 to TRBJ1-1; 7 bases match TRBD1. V lost 4 bases, J lost 6 bases, and 12 bases stayed unmatched. The CDR3 spans 15 residues. The germline gives CDR1 SGHRS, CDR2 YFSETQ. CDR3 residues: CASSILTGAGAEAFF. As DNA, the CDR3 is TGCGCCAGCAGCATTTTAACAGGGGCCGGGGCTGAAGCTTTCTTT.

V usage is TRBV4-1 and J usage is TRBJ2-1, with TRBD2 matching over 10 bases. The CDR3 covers 18 residues. Germline loops: CDR1 MGHRA, CDR2 YSYEKL. J gave up 5 bases and V 0 bases, and 10 bases lay outside the gene matches. The CDR3 loop is CASSQERAGGPRDNEQFF. The CDR3 DNA follows: TGCGCCAGCAGCCAAGAGCGAGCGGGGGGGCCCCGTGACAATGAGCAGTTCTTC.

This rearrangement joins TRBV5-6 to TRBJ2-1, with a possible D match to TRBD1 (6 bases). Trimming stripped 3 bases from V and 6 bases from J, with 16 bases between. Germline V CDR1 and CDR2: SGHDT, YYEEEE. The CDR3 runs to 15 residues. The CDR3 is CASSWPSGVANEQFF. As DNA, the CDR3 is TGTGCCAGCAGCTGGCCCTCAGGGGTTGCCAATGAGCAGTTCTTC.

V is TRBV6-5 and J is TRBJ2-4; 9 positions match TRBD2. The germline CDR1 and CDR2 sequences are MNHEY and SVGAGI. The CDR3 spans 15 residues. Trimming cost V 6 bases and J 6 bases; bases outside gene matches: 9. The CDR3 is CASRLAGGPGNIQYF. As DNA, the CDR3 is TGTGCCAGCAGGTTGGCGGGGGGGCCCGGAAACATTCAGTACTTC.

The chain employs TRBV7-2 and TRBJ2-2; 8 bases line up with TRBD1. The CDR3 length is 17 residues. V dropped 1 base and J dropped 5; count of bases not matched to a gene: 9. Germline V gene data show CDR1 as SGHTA and CDR2 as FQGNSA. DNA for the CDR3: TGTGCCAGCAGCTTAGATCCGGCAGGGGGCGGGACCGGGGAGCTGTTTTTT. Protein product: CASSLDPAGGGTGELFF.

The chain combines TRBV18 with TRBJ1-3; D uncertain. Trimming stripped 0 bases from V and 1 base from J, with 10 bases between. The CDR3 totals 16 residues. Germline CDR1 KGHSH, CDR2 LQKENI. This CDR3 is CASSPPAGGSGNTIYF. CDR3 coding DNA: TGTGCCAGCTCACCACCCGCCGGAGGATCTGGAAACACCATATATTTT. Full variable domain (remainder filled in from reference TRBV18 and TRBJ1-3): NAGVMQNPRHLVRRRGQEARLRCSPMKGHSHVYWYRQLPEEGLKFMVYLQKENIIDESGMPKERFSAEFPKEGPSILRIQQVVRGDSAAYFCASSPPAGGSGNTIYFGEGSWLTVV.

The rearrangement joins TRBV29-1 to TRBJ2-5, with TRBD1 as a possible D gene (6 bases). Germline loops: CDR1 SQVTM, CDR2 ANQGSEA. V dropped 5 bases and J dropped 2 bases, with 15 bases sitting between them. The CDR3 is 14 residues long. The CDR3 spells CSVQPGHAQETQYF. The DNA for the CDR3 is TGCAGCGTTCAACCGGGACACGCACAAGAGACCCAGTACTTC.

The chain combines TRBV10-3 with TRBJ2-3, with TRBD2 matching over 11 bases. The V and J ends lost 10 bases and 4 bases, in that order; junction bases with no gene match: 10. Per germline, CDR1 ENHRY and CDR2 SYGVKD. CDR3 length: 15 amino acids. The CDR3 loop reads CATMSSGGAADTQYF. For the CDR3, the DNA is TGTGCCACCATGAGTAGCGGGGGGGCCGCAGATACGCAGTATTTT.

This clone was found many times. This chain links TRBV19 with TRBJ2-5; D is possibly TRBD2 (5 bases). V gave up 1 base and J gave up 3 bases, with 9 bases separating them. Germline V gives CDR1 LNHDA, CDR2 SQIVND (reference sequence). The CDR3 spans 14 residues. The CDR3: CASSIGAGEETQYF. CDR3 in DNA: TGTGCCAGTAGTATAGGAGCCGGGGAAGAGACCCAGTACTTC. The full variable domain, its missing parts supplied by reference TRBV19 and TRBJ2-5, is DGGITQSPKYLFRKEGQNVTLSCEQNLNHDAMYWYRQDPGQGLRLIYYSQIVNDFQKGDIAEGYSVSREKKESFPLTVTSAQKNPTAFYLCASSIGAGEETQYFGPGTRLLVL.

This sequence joins TRBV10-3 and TRBJ1-4; a weak D match, TRBD1 (6 bases). Trimming pared 10 bases from V and 2 bases from J, leaving 11 bases between. The CDR3 runs to 13 residues. CDR1 and CDR2 (germline): ENHRY, SYGVKD. Here the CDR3 DNA reads TGTGCCAGCTCGACAGGCACTAATGAAAAACTGTTTTTT. Protein: CASSTGTNEKLFF.

The rearrangement uses TRBV24-1 and TRBJ2-5; possibly TRBD2 for D (5 bases). V was cut by 12 bases and J by 1 base, with 14 bases left in between. Germline CDR1 and CDR2: KGHDR and SFDVKD. The CDR3 sequence is 13 residues long. For the CDR3, the DNA is TGTGCCGCCTCGGACTGGACCCAAGAGACCCAGTACTTC. This encodes CAASDWTQETQYF.

The chain joins TRBV24-1 to TRBJ2-7; a possible D gene is TRBD1 (5 bases). V was trimmed by 6 bases and J by 6 bases, leaving 29 bases between them. The CDR3 spans 18 residues. The germline CDR1 and CDR2 sequences are KGHDR and SFDVKD. In DNA, the CDR3 is TGTGCCACCAGTCTTCCCCGGATCCGGGTGTTTGAAAGGGGCGAGCAGTACTTC. It yields the protein CATSLPRIRVFERGEQYF.

The chain links TRBV19 to TRBJ1-1; D unresolved. CDR3 size: 13 residues. V was shortened by 0 bases and J by 0 bases, with 2 bases between the two germline ends. Looked up from germline, CDR1 is LNHDA and CDR2 is SQIVND (reference sequence). The CDR3 spells CASSIDLNTEAFF. The CDR3 nucleotides are TGTGCCAGTAGTATAGACTTGAACACTGAAGCTTTCTTT.

This clone showed up just once. The rearrangement joins TRBV28 to TRBJ1-2; D gene ambiguous. CDR3 size: 12 residues. V was clipped by 3 bases and J by 7 bases, with 9 bases between them. Germline V gene data show CDR1 as MDHEN and CDR2 as SYDVKM. The CDR3 DNA sequence: TGTGCCAGCAGTTTTCCAGTCGGTGGCTACACCTTC. Its protein is CASSFPVGGYTF.

This clone is medium-sized (0.01 to 0.1%) by share. This sequence joins TRBV7-9 and TRBJ1-6; D is perhaps TRBD1 (5 bases). This CDR3 has 15 residues. The V and J ends lost 5 bases and 7 bases respectively, with 15 bases between them. The germline CDR1 and CDR2 sequences are SEHNR and FQNEAQ (reference sequence). CDR3 DNA sequence: TGTGCCAGCAGCCGTACTCAGGGTGGAAATTCACCCCTCCACTTT. Encoded protein: CASSRTQGGNSPLHF.